These 3 T cell receptor beta chains were sequenced from one sample in a study of T cells after posttransplantation cyclophosphamide. Sequencing used immunoSEQ multiplex PCR; TCRdb keeps in-frame clones, though not all of them. The sample has some 9,000 clones; just over 95% are singletons. Sample: naive CD8+ T cells sorted from PBMCs. The source of these receptors is a man aged 50 to 60 in good health, CMV-negative, and a related stem cell transplant donor.

This clone is a singleton in its sample. The chain uses TRBV5-1 and TRBJ2-7; 7 positions agree with TRBD1. CDR1 is SGHRS, CDR2 YFSETQ, per germline. This CDR3 has 14 residues. Trimming removed 2 bases from V and 5 bases from J; junction bases left unmatched: 7. The CDR3 DNA reads TGCGCCAGCAGCTTCAGACAGGGTTATAACGAGCAGTACTTC. Amino acids: CASSFRQGYNEQYF. Combining the CDR3 with reference TRBV5-1 and TRBJ2-7 gives the whole variable domain KAGVTQTPRYLIKTRGQQVTLSCSPISGHRSVSWYQQTPGQGLQFLFEYFSETQRNKGNFPGRFSGRQFSNSRSEMNVSTLELGDSALYLCASSFRQGYNEQYFGPGTRLTVT.

The CDR3 region is CASSRQSVSGSSYNEQFF. CDR3 coding DNA: TGTGCCAGCAGTCGACAATCCGTTAGCGGGAGCTCCTACAATGAGCAGTTCTTC. V gene TRBV7-6 combines with J gene TRBJ2-1, with TRBD2 matching over 9 bases. The J segment lost 0 bases and the V segment lost 6 bases, leaving 12 bases of the junction unmatched. Germline-derived CDR1 and CDR2 are SGHVS and FNYEAQ. The CDR3 length is 18 residues.

The chain combines TRBV5-6 with TRBJ1-4, with D perhaps TRBD1 (5 bases). Germline V gene data show CDR1 as SGHDT and CDR2 as YYEEEE. Trimming removed 0 bases at V and 3 bases at J, with 12 bases between. The CDR3 loop spans 16 amino acids. CDR3 loop: CASSLASKGANEKLFF. The CDR3 DNA reads TGTGCCAGCAGCTTGGCCTCCAAAGGGGCTAATGAAAAACTGTTTTTT.